The source of this T cell receptor beta chain is a study of T-cell memory formation after mild COVID-19. Study in general: TCR clusters showed largely donor specificity.

CDR1 SGHDT and CDR2 YYEEEE come from the germline V gene. This CDR3 is built from 18 residues. Losses at the gene ends were 0 bases for V and 3 bases for J; bases not matched to a gene: 9. Points from the study as a whole: Second-wave clones reaching peak frequency on day 37 lacked confirmed SARS-CoV-2 specificity. Clones that shrank (day 15 to 85) were balanced CD4/CD8, whereas later expanders leaned CD4+.

At least ten counts were recorded for this clonotype. The antigen remains unidentified. TCRdb recomputed calls from the 5' RACE reads with MiXCR, one row per CDR3 protein. The sample consists of 50,000 to 75,000 distinct CDR3 sequences, about a tenth of them appearing once. This TCR came from a man aged 18 to 29 who had mild COVID-19 (a few samples of this study predate the infection). Cell type and time point are not known. Sample: PBMCs or a T cell subset sorted from them (not recorded which). The V gene is TRBV5-6, the J gene TRBJ2-1; 10 bases agree with TRBD2. The CDR3 region has the DNA TGTGCCAGCAGCTTGGGTTTAGCGGGGGGAACGGGCTACAATGAGCAGTTCTTC. Protein product: CASSLGLAGGTGYNEQFF.